This TCR beta chain is from a study of blood T cell repertoires in COVID-19 (dated by TCRdb to 2019 to 2021). Regarding the research as a whole: Samples from collaborators originated in the United States, Italy and Spain and spanned both the acute and convalescent phases of COVID-19. The prospective study material was composed of cDNA or gDNA derived from T cells, B-cell-depleted T cells, or PBMCs. Subjects who had been exposed to COVID-19, were actively infected with it, or had recovered from it provided the deeply sampled blood TCRbeta repertoires that made up the dataset. The repertoires were made available in a free public database intended to serve as a resource for research on the immune response to SARS-CoV-2. The samples were drawn from two sources: the first 160 participants of the ongoing ImmuneRACE study, and over 1,000 subjects contributed by 6 global collaborators. The sample metadata nearly always contained a de-identified subject ID, COVID-19 status, age in years and sex. Where available, HLA class I and class II types were obtained from metadata supplied by the sample provider rather than from assay-based typing. Study-wide findings and limitations: Clinical and demographic metadata were provided uncurated, with the amount varying by source and participant.

The collaborating institutions used their own protocols to collect whole blood in K2EDTA tubes. Collaborator samples were shipped for TCRbeta analysis as frozen whole blood, isolated PBMCs, or DNA extracted from either sample type. The germline ends are 11 bases apart after V is trimmed by 6 bases and J by 5 bases. The CDR3, from cysteine to phenylalanine, totals 13 residues. Only CDR3 DNA remains: 39 bases, in frame from the first base. The CDR1 and CDR2 encoded by the germline V gene are SGHTA and FQGNSA. The immunoSEQ Assay, a bias-controlled multiplex PCR, was used to amplify TCRbeta CDR3 regions from genomic DNA. As for the authors' bioinformatics: The number of nucleated cells in each sample was estimated from the amplification of reference gene primers within the assay. Sequence reads were collapsed and filtered to measure the absolute abundance of every unique TCRbeta CDR3 rearrangement. For each sample, productive Simpson clonality was calculated as the square root of Simpson's diversity index over productive rearrangements. In its TCRdb copy, this immuneACCESS table keeps in-frame sequences only and misses some clones. Where compared with another copy, unresolved V genes explain less than half of these, and the others have no known cause. V, J and clone size reflect that table, while D and trimming were determined from the DNA. The sample yields 200,000 to 250,000 clones; approximately 86% were counted once. The ten largest account for less than 8.5% of the sample.

About this clone itself: Its antigen has not been determined. Base qualities are not provided; no much larger clone lies one nucleotide away.

The V gene is TRBV7-2 and the J gene is TRBJ2-1, with a tentative D gene TRBD2 over 5 matching bases. This receptor was obtained from an older woman with active or convalescent COVID-19. Sample: peripheral blood. The CDR3 amino acid sequence is: CASRGSLNNEQFF. The base sequence is TGTGCCAGCAGAGGGAGCCTTAACAATGAGCAGTTCTTC.